This TCR beta chain stems from a study of T cell clusters in autoimmune cytopenias. CDR3 length equals 17 residues. Germline loops: CDR1 SGHNT, CDR2 YYREEE (reference sequence). Note on this clonotype: The antigen remains undetermined.

The study's findings and limits: Healthy donors had roughly 3.3-fold more exclusive TRB clusters than active autoimmune hepatitis patients.

TRB amplification used roughly 250 ng of peripheral blood genomic DNA. Multiplex touch-down PCR amplified TRB using TRB-A and TRB-B pools in one tube. TCRdb reprocessed the multiplex PCR reads, keeping one entry per CDR3 protein, no DNA. Recorded here are approximately 7,200 distinct CDR3 sequences; the top ten clones represent approximately 4.5%. These data also formed part of another study, on T cell repertoires in aging, cancer and after chemotherapy. In that study: Donor ages fell into six groups from 30 or younger up to 70 or older. Age-matched healthy donors had significantly more diverse, less clonal blood TCR repertoires than untreated cancer patients.

This sequence originates from a human donor in good health. The rearrangement links TRBV5-4 to TRBJ1-1; as DNA is missing, the TRBD1 call by TCRdb cannot be tested. The sample was peripheral blood. The CDR3 sequence is CASSRPGQGALNTEAFF.